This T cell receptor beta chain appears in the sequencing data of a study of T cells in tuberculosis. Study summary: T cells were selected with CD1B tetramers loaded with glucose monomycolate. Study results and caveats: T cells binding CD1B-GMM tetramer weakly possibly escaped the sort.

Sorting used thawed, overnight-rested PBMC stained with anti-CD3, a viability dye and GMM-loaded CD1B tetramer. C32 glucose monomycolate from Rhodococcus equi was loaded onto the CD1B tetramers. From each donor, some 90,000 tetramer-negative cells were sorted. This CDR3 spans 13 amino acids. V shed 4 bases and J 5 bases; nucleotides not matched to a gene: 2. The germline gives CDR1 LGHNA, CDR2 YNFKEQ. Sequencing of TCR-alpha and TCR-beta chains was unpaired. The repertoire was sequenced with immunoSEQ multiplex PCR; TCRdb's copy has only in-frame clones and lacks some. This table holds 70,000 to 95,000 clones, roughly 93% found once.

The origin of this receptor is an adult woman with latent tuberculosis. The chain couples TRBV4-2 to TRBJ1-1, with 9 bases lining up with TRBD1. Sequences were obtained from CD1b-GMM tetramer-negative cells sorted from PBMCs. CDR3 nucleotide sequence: TGTGCCAGCAGCCCGACAGGGGGGACTGAAGCTTTCTTT. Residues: CASSPTGGTEAFF.